The 18 T cell receptor beta chains reported below all come from one sample, sequenced in a study of beta chain features in type 1 diabetes. Reverse transcription of all isolated RNA meant that expressed TCRB transcripts were sequenced. Sequenced by immunoSEQ multiplex PCR; TCRdb stores in-frame clones only, minus some. The sample contains 240,000 or so clones, around 68% of which appear only once. What was sequenced was naive CD4+ T cells from blood. These receptors were obtained from a man aged 30 to 39 in good health.

The chain uses TRBV25-1 and TRBJ2-1, with 8 nucleotides matching TRBD1. The junction had 11 bases not matched to a gene; V was cut back by 6 bases and J by 7 bases. This CDR3 spans 15 amino acids. CDR1 is MGHDK and CDR2 is SYGVNS in the germline V gene. The CDR3 loop reads CASSDLGQAKNEQFF. The CDR3 DNA sequence: TGTGCCAGCAGCGACTTGGGACAGGCAAAAAATGAGCAGTTCTTC. Drawing the rest from reference TRBV25-1 and TRBJ2-1, the complete variable domain is EADIYQTPRYLVIGTGKKITLECSQTMGHDKMYWYQQDPGMELHLIHYSYGVNSTEKGDLSSESTVSRIRTEHFPLTLESARPSHTSQYLCASSDLGQAKNEQFFGPGTRLTVL.

Comments on this clone: Other DNA sequences within the sample encode an identical CDR3. V gene TRBV30 combines with J gene TRBJ2-5; D is undetermined. Trimming shortened V by 3 bases and J by 5 bases, and 4 bases separated the two germline ends. The CDR3 contains 10 residues. Germline V gene sequence: CDR1 GTSNPN, CDR2 SVGIG (reference sequence). The CDR3 region is CAWSGETQYF. The CDR3 DNA reads TGTGCCTGGAGCGGCGAGACCCAGTACTTC.

The CDR3 loop is CSGTTSYGYTF. The CDR3 DNA is TGCAGCGGAACTACCTCATATGGCTACACCTTC. The rearrangement joins TRBV29-1 to TRBJ1-2; D ambiguous. The CDR3 length is 11 residues. CDR1 and CDR2 (germline): SQVTM, ANQGSEA. Trimming took off 7 bases at V and 5 bases at J, with 11 bases between the two ends.

The chain links TRBV10-3 to TRBJ2-1, with 7 bases fitting TRBD2. The CDR3 loop spans 15 amino acids. V lost 6 bases to trimming and J lost 0 bases; unmatched junction nucleotides: 5. CDR1 is ENHRY and CDR2 is SYGVKD in the germline V gene. The CDR3 protein is CAIRASGSSYNEQFF. CDR3 DNA sequence: TGTGCCATCAGAGCTAGCGGAAGCTCCTACAATGAGCAGTTCTTC.

J is TRBJ2-5 and V is TRBV7-8, with 9 nucleotides matching TRBD2. The germline CDR1 and CDR2 sequences are SGHVS and FQNEAQ. Losses at the gene ends were 5 bases for V and 2 bases for J; bases not matched to a gene: 9. The CDR3 covers 16 residues. In nucleotides, the CDR3 is TGTGCCAGCAGCCGCCGAGTAGCGGGGGCTCAAGAGACCCAGTACTTC. Its translation is CASSRRVAGAQETQYF. The full variable domain, completed using reference TRBV7-8 and TRBJ2-5, is GAGVSQSPRYKVAKRGQDVALRCDPISGHVSLFWYQQALGQGPEFLTYFQNEAQLDKSGLPSDRFFAERPEGSVSTLKIQRTQQEDSAVYLCASSRRVAGAQETQYFGPGTRLLVL.

This clone showed up just a few times. J is TRBJ1-2 and V is TRBV29-1; D is perhaps TRBD1 (6 bases). Germline assignment: CDR1 SQVTM and CDR2 ANQGSEA. There are 14 residues in the CDR3. Trimming left V 4 bases short and J 3 bases short, with 15 bases between. The CDR3: CSVVDFRGDYGYTF. Written as DNA, the CDR3 is TGCAGCGTTGTCGACTTCAGGGGAGACTATGGCTACACCTTC.

In its sample, this clone was seen once. The V and J genes are TRBV30 and TRBJ1-1; D gene ambiguous. This CDR3 has 13 residues. Germline CDR1 reads GTSNPN; CDR2 reads SVGIG (reference sequence). V gave up 2 bases and J gave up 2 bases, with 9 bases separating them. As DNA, the CDR3 is TGTGCCTGGAGTTTACAGACTAACACTGAAGCTTTCTTT. Translation gives CAWSLQTNTEAFF.

The J gene is TRBJ2-5, the V gene TRBV9; D is possibly TRBD1 (6 bases). This CDR3 is 15 amino acids long. V was pared by 0 bases and J by 2 bases, with 11 bases between. The germline CDR1 and CDR2 sequences are SGDLS and YYNGEE. The CDR3 nucleotides read TGTGCCAGCAGCGTAGGGACAGCAGTTCAAGAGACCCAGTACTTC. Translation: CASSVGTAVQETQYF.

This clone turned up a few times. Different DNA sequences within this sample yield the same CDR3. The chain couples TRBV30 to TRBJ2-2; weak D call: TRBD1 (6 bases). V lost 4 bases and J 0 bases, leaving 6 bases between the germline ends. This CDR3 spans 13 amino acids. Germline values: CDR1 GTSNPN, CDR2 SVGIG (reference sequence). CDR3 region: CAWTGANTGELFF. The DNA of the CDR3 is TGTGCCTGGACAGGGGCGAACACCGGGGAGCTGTTTTTT.

In its sample, this clone was seen a few times. The CDR3 is CAWSDGAKTEAFF. The CDR3 region has the DNA TGTGCCTGGAGTGACGGGGCCAAGACTGAAGCTTTCTTT. This rearrangement joins TRBV30 to TRBJ1-1; perhaps TRBD1 as D (5 bases). Germline V gene sequence: CDR1 GTSNPN, CDR2 SVGIG (reference sequence). This CDR3 contains 13 residues. Trimming pared 1 base from V and 5 bases from J, leaving 11 bases between.

This chain connects TRBV30 to TRBJ2-3; 7 bases are shared with TRBD2. Germline CDR1 and CDR2: GTSNPN and SVGIG (reference sequence). Trimming removed 0 bases from V and 4 bases from J; junction bases left unmatched: 7. This CDR3 is built from 15 residues. The CDR3 nucleotides read TGTGCCTGGAGTGTGGGAGCGGGAAAATCAGATACGCAGTATTTT. Translating gives CAWSVGAGKSDTQYF. Together with reference TRBV30 and TRBJ2-3, the CDR3 gives the full variable domain: SQTIHQWPATLVQPVGSPLSLECTVEGTSNPNLYWYRQAAGRGLQLLFYSVGIGQISSEVPQNLSASRPQDRQFILSSKKLLLSDSGFYLCAWSVGAGKSDTQYFGPGTRLTVL.

J is TRBJ2-5 and V is TRBV9; D possibly corresponds to TRBD1 (5 bases). The CDR3 spans 13 residues. Trimming pared 4 bases from V and 6 bases from J, leaving 13 bases between. Germline assignment: CDR1 SGDLS and CDR2 YYNGEE. The CDR3 loop is CASSTPPGKTQYF. The CDR3 region has the DNA TGTGCCAGCAGCACCCCGCCAGGGAAGACCCAGTACTTC. The full variable domain, in which reference TRBV9 and TRBJ2-5 provide the parts outside the CDR3, is DSGVTQTPKHLITATGQRVTLRCSPRSGDLSVYWYQQSLDQGLQFLIQYYNGEERAKGNILERFSAQQFPDLHSELNLSSLELGDSALYFCASSTPPGKTQYFGPGTRLLVL.

V usage is TRBV7-2 and J usage is TRBJ2-5; 8 positions agree with TRBD2. Germline CDR1 reads SGHTA; CDR2 reads FQGNSA. V shed 5 bases and J 2 bases; nucleotides not matched to a gene: 7. This CDR3 spans 15 amino acids. This CDR3 reads CASSPGLALQETQYF. The CDR3 DNA reads TGTGCCAGCAGCCCCGGACTAGCCCTTCAAGAGACCCAGTACTTC.

The chain has TRBV21-1 and TRBJ2-1; no DNA check was done on the table's D call, TRBD1. TRBV21-1 has pseudogene status. The CDR3 loop spans 16 amino acids. The CDR3 region is CASSKQDRTRDNEQFF. The CDR3 DNA reads as TGTGCCAGCAGCAAACAGGACAGGACACGCGACAATGAGCAGTTCTTC.

This sequence joins TRBV30 and TRBJ2-7; 8 bases are shared with TRBD1. Per germline, CDR1 GTSNPN and CDR2 SVGIG (reference sequence). Trimming cost V 5 bases and J 6 bases; bases outside gene matches: 9. This CDR3 has 13 amino acids. The CDR3 region has the DNA TGTGCCTGGGGCCCCGACAGGGGCAGCGAGCAGTACTTC. Protein: CAWGPDRGSEQYF.

This rearrangement joins TRBV29-1 to TRBJ2-5; D might be TRBD1 (6 bases). Germline values: CDR1 SQVTM, CDR2 ANQGSEA. Trimming pared 4 bases from V and 5 bases from J, leaving 11 bases between. The CDR3 sequence is 12 residues long. The CDR3: CSVVQGAETQYF. CDR3 nucleotides: TGCAGCGTTGTACAGGGAGCCGAGACCCAGTACTTC. Full variable domain (outside the CDR3, taken from reference TRBV29-1 and TRBJ2-5): SAVISQKPSRDICQRGTSLTIQCQVDSQVTMMFWYRQQPGQSLTLIATANQGSEATYESGFVIDKFPISRPNLTFSTLTVSNMSPEDSSIYLCSVVQGAETQYFGPGTRLLVL.

This clone was seen more than once but under ten times. The chain links TRBV28 to TRBJ2-7; TRBD2 aligns across 11 bases. Germline assignment: CDR1 MDHEN and CDR2 SYDVKM. The CDR3 totals 14 residues. After removal of 6 bases from V and 2 bases from J, the junction contained 3 bases not matched to a gene. Written as DNA, the CDR3 is TGTGCCAGCAGACTAGCGGGAGATACCTACGAGCAGTACTTC. Its protein product is CASRLAGDTYEQYF.

The J gene is TRBJ2-3, the V gene TRBV27; D not resolved. With 4 bases removed from V and 10 bases from J, the gap between germline ends came to 12 bases. The CDR3 totals 12 residues. The germline gives CDR1 MNHEY, CDR2 SMNVEV (reference sequence). The CDR3 sequence: CASSSRLGPQYF. Written as DNA, the CDR3 is TGTGCCAGCAGTTCACGGCTGGGTCCGCAGTATTTT.